This section outlines one TCR beta chain sequence together with its context. This CDR3 has 11 residues. Trimming pared 5 bases from V and 7 bases from J, leaving 8 bases between. Germline lookup yields CDR1 LNHDA and CDR2 SQIVND (reference sequence). The data are from a study of blood T cell repertoires in COVID-19. Overall study: From the United States, Italy and Spain came samples of acute and convalescent COVID-19. T cells, B-cell-depleted T cells, or PBMCs supplied cDNA or gDNA.

In the original workflow: Scientists estimated how many nucleated cells there were by amplifying reference gene primers. Method: immunoSEQ multiplex PCR; TCRdb's copy keeps in-frame clones and lacks some. That table gives V, J and clone size, and the DNA gave D and trimming. The data contain roughly 38,000 clones, more than 80% of them seen just once; the ten biggest clones take up over 8%. The rearrangement joins TRBV19 to TRBJ1-2, with no clear D. The receptor was isolated from a man aged 60 to 69 in a cohort sampled during active COVID-19. Sequencing was done on a sample of peripheral blood. The CDR3 region has the DNA TGTGCCAGTAGTTTCCTGCGTGGCTACACCTTC. Protein sequence: CASSFLRGYTF.